The clone carrying this TCR beta chain was counted ten times or more. One end of the junction fails to match germline, which may point to a read error. The data were taken from a study of T-cell reconstitution after alpha-beta-depleted transplantation in children. A TCRbeta library incorporating unique molecular identifiers was prepared. From the PCR reads, TCRdb called clonotypes with MiXCR, one entry per CDR3 protein. The sample contains hundreds of thousands of distinct CDR3 sequences, under 15% of which appear only once. The CDR3 is 13 amino acids. Germline CDR1 SGHRS, CDR2 YFSETQ. The source of this sequence is a girl aged 2-9 years with congenital amegakaryocytic thrombocytopenia, due to receive a stem cell transplant. This chain joins TRBV5-1 and TRBJ1-1; D is uncertain. The starting material was PBMCs, obtained before TCRalphabeta/CD19-depleted stem cell transplant. CDR3 region: CASSSTGNTEAFF. CDR3 nucleotides: TGTGCCAGCAGCTCGACGGGGAACACTGAAGCTTTCTTT.